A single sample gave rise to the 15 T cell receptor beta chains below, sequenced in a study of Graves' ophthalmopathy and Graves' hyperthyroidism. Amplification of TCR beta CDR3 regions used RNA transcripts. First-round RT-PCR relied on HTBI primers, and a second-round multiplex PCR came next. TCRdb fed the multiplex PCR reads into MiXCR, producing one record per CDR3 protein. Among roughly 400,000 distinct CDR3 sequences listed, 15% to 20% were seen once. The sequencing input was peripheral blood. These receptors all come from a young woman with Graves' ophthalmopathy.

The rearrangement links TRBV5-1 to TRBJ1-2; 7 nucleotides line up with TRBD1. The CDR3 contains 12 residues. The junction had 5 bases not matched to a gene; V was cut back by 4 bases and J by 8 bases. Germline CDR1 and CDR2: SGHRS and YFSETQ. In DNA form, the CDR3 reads TGCGCCAGCAGCATGGACAGGAGAGGCTACACCTTC. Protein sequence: CASSMDRRGYTF.

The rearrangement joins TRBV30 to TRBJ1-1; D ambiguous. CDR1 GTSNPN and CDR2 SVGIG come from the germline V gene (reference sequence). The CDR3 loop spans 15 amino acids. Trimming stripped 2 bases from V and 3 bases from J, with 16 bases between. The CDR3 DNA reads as TGTGCCTGGAGTTTAGAAAATTTAGTGGACACTGAAGCTTTCTTT. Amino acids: CAWSLENLVDTEAFF.

The CDR3 nucleotides are TGTGCCAGCGTTGGTTGGGAACCGAACACTGAAGCTTTCTTT. Translating it yields CASVGWEPNTEAFF. The rearrangement links TRBV28 to TRBJ1-1, with D hard to call. Trimming took 8 bases from V and 1 from J, leaving 14 bases between them. CDR3 size: 14 residues. Germline lookup yields CDR1 MDHEN and CDR2 SYDVKM.

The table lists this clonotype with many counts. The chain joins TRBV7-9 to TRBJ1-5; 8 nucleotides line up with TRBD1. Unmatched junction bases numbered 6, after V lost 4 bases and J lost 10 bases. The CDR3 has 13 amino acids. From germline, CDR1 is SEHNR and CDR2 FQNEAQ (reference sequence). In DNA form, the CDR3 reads TGTGCCAGCAGCTCATTACAGGGGGAACCCCAGCATTTT. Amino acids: CASSSLQGEPQHF.

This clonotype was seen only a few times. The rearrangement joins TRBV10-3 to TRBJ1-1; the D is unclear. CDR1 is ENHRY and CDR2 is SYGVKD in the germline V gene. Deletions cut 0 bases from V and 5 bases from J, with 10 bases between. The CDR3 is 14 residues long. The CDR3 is CAISESARRTEAFF. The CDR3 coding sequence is TGTGCCATCAGTGAGTCAGCCCGGCGGACTGAAGCTTTCTTT.

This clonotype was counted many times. The CDR3 DNA sequence: TGTGCCTGGAGTGCGGGAGTAGAGACCCAGTACTTC. Translation: CAWSAGVETQYF. The chain uses TRBV30 and TRBJ2-5, with D perhaps matching TRBD2 (6 bases). This CDR3 has 12 amino acids. V lost 1 base, J lost 4 bases, and 7 bases lay in between. The germline CDR1 and CDR2 sequences are GTSNPN and SVGIG (reference sequence).

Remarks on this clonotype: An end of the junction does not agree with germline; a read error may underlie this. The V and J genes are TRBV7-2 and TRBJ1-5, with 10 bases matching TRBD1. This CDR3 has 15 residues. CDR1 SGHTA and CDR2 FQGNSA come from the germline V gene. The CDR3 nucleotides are TGTGGCAGCAGCTTAGGGACAGGGGTTAATCAGCCCCAGCATTTT. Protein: CGSSLGTGVNQPQHF.

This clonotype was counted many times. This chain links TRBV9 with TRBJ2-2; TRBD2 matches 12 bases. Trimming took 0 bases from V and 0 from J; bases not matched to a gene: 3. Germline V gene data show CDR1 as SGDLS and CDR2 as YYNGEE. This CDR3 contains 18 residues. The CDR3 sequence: CASSVGLAGDPNTGELFF. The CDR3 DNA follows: TGTGCCAGCAGCGTAGGACTAGCGGGAGACCCGAACACCGGGGAGCTGTTTTTT.

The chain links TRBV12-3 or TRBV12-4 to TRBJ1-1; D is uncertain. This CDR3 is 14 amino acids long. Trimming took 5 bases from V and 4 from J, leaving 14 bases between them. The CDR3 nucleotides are TGTGCCAGCAGTCGTTCGGCGGGAGGCACTGAAGCTTTCTTT. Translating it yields CASSRSAGGTEAFF.

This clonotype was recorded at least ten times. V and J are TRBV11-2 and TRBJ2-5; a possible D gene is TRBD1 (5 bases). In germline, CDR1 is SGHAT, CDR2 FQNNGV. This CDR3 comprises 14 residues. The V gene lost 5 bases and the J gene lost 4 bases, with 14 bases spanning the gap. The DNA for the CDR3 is TGTGCCAGCAGCCTCCACCAGGGAAGAGAGACCCAGTACTTC. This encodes CASSLHQGRETQYF. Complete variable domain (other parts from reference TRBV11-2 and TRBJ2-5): EAGVAQSPRYKIIEKRQSVAFWCNPISGHATLYWYQQILGQGPKLLIQFQNNGVVDDSQLPKDRFSAERLKGVDSTLKIQPAKLEDSAVYLCASSLHQGRETQYFGPGTRLLVL.

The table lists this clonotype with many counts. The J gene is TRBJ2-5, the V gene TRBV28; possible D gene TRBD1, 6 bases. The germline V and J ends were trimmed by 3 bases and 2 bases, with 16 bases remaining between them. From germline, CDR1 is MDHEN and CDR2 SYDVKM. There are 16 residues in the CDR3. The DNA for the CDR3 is TGTGCCAGCAGTTTGAGGGGATTAGGACAGCAAGAGACCCAGTACTTC. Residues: CASSLRGLGQQETQYF.

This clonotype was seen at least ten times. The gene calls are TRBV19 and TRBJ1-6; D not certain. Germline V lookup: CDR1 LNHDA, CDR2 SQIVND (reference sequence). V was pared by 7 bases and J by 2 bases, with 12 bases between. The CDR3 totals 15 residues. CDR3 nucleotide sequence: TGTGCCAGTACCCACGAAGGGCCCTATAATTCACCCCTCCACTTT. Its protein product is CASTHEGPYNSPLHF.

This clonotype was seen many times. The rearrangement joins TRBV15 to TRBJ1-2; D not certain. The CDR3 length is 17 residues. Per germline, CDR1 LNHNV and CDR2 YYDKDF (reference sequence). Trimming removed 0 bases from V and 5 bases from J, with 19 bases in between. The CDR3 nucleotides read TGTGCCACCAGCAGAGATCTGGGTGGCCCTATCTCGTATGGCTACACCTTC. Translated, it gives CATSRDLGGPISYGYTF.

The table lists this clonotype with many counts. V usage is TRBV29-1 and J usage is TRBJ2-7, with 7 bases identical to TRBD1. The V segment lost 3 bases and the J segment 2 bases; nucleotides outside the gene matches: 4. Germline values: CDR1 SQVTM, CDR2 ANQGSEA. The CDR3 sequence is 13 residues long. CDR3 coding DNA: TGCAGCGTTGACGGACAGGTGACCTACGAGCAGTACTTC. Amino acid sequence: CSVDGQVTYEQYF.

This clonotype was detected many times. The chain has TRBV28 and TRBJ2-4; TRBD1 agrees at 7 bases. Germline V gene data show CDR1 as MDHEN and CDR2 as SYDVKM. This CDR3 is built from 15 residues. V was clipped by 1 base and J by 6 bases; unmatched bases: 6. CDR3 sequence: CASSLLQGRGNIQYF. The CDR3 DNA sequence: TGTGCCAGCAGTTTATTACAGGGGAGAGGAAACATTCAGTACTTC.